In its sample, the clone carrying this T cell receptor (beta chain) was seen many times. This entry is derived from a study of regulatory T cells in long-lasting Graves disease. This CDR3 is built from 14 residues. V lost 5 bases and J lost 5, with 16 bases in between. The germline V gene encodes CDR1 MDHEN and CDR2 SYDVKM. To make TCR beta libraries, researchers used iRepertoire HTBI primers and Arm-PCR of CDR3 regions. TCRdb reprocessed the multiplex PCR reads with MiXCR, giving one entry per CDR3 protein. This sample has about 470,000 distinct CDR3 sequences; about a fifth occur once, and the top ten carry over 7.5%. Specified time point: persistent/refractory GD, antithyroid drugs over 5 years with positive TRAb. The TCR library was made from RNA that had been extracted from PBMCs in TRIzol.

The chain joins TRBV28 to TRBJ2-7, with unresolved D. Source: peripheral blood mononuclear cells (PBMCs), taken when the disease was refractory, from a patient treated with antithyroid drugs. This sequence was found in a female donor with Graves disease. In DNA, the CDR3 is TGTGCCAGCAGTCCCCCGAGTGCGTTCCACGAGCAGTACTTC. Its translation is CASSPPSAFHEQYF.